A few counts support the clone carrying this TCR beta chain. Its antigen remains unidentified. The PCR ran on 60 Vbeta and 13 Jbeta primers. Profiling relied on immunoSEQ multiplex PCR, and the TCRdb table lists in-frame clones only, not all of them. The data show tens of thousands of clones, with 65% to 75% seen just once and around 4% held by the top ten. The germline V and J ends were trimmed by 2 bases and 9 bases, with 7 bases remaining between them. The CDR3 length is 11 residues. The germline V gene encodes CDR1 MGHDK and CDR2 SYGVNS. The sample originates from a study of cytomegalovirus exposure and HLA in healthy donors. Across the whole study: Caucasian-associated ancestry cluster membership applied to 75% to 85% of 398 genotyped donors. Study conclusions and caveats: Many donors shared some public TCRs, even though most TCR sequences were rare.

This chain joins TRBV25-1 and TRBJ1-1, with D unresolved. This clonotype was obtained from a man in his 60s in good health and CMV-seronegative. The specimen sequenced was PBMCs. CDR3 nucleotides: TGTGCCAGCAGTGAAACCACAAAAGCTTTCTTT. This translates into CASSETTKAFF. Supplemented by reference TRBV25-1 and TRBJ1-1, the full variable domain reads EADIYQTPRYLVIGTGKKITLECSQTMGHDKMYWYQQDPGMELHLIHYSYGVNSTEKGDLSSESTVSRIRTEHFPLTLESARPSHTSQYLCASSETTKAFFGQGTRLTVV.